This T cell receptor beta chain stems from a study of CD8 T cells in ankylosing spondylitis. TCRdb fed the 5' RACE reads into MiXCR, producing one record per CDR3 protein. In the table there are 650,000 to 800,000 distinct CDR3 sequences, 15% to 20% of which are singletons. This clonotype was seen a handful of times. Its antigen is not known. The V segment lost 6 bases and the J segment 3 bases; nucleotides outside the gene matches: 4. The CDR3 totals 14 residues. Study conclusions and caveats: A TCR beta motif of eight or nine highly homologous variants seemed to mark ankylosing spondylitis blood. Disease-associated clones were reportedly significantly overrepresented in matched ankylosing spondylitis synovial fluid. There were earlier reports of some motif variants in reactive arthritis synovial fluid and blood.

Sequenced sample: blood, either unsorted or a sorted T cell fraction (not recorded which). The chain is built from TRBV12-3 or TRBV12-4 and TRBJ2-1, with TRBD1 matching 8 bases. The TCR originated in a male donor with ankylosing spondylitis. The CDR3 coding sequence is TGTGCCAGCAGATCTACAGGGGGCTACAATGAGCAGTTCTTC. It translates to CASRSTGGYNEQFF.